This TCR beta chain stems from a study of cytomegalovirus exposure and HLA in healthy donors. Both 60 Vbeta primers and 13 Jbeta primers went into the PCR. Clones were sequenced by immunoSEQ multiplex PCR, and TCRdb holds only the in-frame ones, with some missing. The sample carries just under 95,000 clones, more than 75% recorded once. V was clipped by 4 bases and J by 9 bases; unmatched bases: 9. CDR1 is SEHNR and CDR2 is FQNEAQ in the germline V gene (reference sequence). The length of the CDR3 is 15 residues. Sequenced sample: PBMCs. This TCR was recovered from a human donor in good health. The chain recombines TRBV7-9 with TRBJ1-6, with 7 nucleotides matching TRBD1. The CDR3 reads CASSSDRVVGSPLHF. CDR3 bases: TGTGCCAGCAGCTCCGACAGGGTGGTTGGTTCACCCCTCCACTTT.